This T cell receptor (gamma chain) originates from a study of gamma delta lymphoproliferative disorders and STAT genes. At the level of the study: Delta-chain libraries followed the EuroClonality-NGS standard operating procedure.

TCRdb re-called the multiplex PCR reads via CATT. The repertoire holds about 2,400 gamma-chain clones, with under 13% as singletons. This CDR3 region has 13 residues. Trimming removed 4 bases from V and 3 bases from J; junction bases left unmatched: 3. The receptor sequences were amplified from genomic DNA of peripheral blood mononuclear cells. In its sample, this clone was seen a few times. As yet, its antigen is unknown. Overall study results and limits: Patient-control comparisons may be limited by differing T cell maturation stages. Nearly all major patient gamma and delta clonotypes were public.

The material sequenced was blood. The chain links TRGV11 to TRGJ1 or TRGJ2. Matching the DNA to germline supplied the J gene, which TCRdb does not give. TRGV11 is an ORF, with its function uncertain. This receptor was identified in a human donor in good health. CDR3 bases: TGTGCCTGCTGGATTAGCCCTTATTATAAGAAACTCTTT. It codes for CACWISPYYKKLF.